This TCR beta chain is drawn from a study of cytomegalovirus exposure and HLA in healthy donors (dated by TCRdb to about 2017). Broadly, across the study: According to an earlier analysis of 550 to 700 of the donors, 150 million to 200 million T cells yielded some 120 million unique TCR beta sequences and about 280 Gb of sequence data. HLA typing covered class I and class II loci at four-digit resolution. The study combined high-throughput TCR immunosequencing, statistical association of individual TCRs with disease status, and machine learning to predict cytomegalovirus infection status. Of the 350 to 450 genotyped donors, 81% were placed in the genetic ancestry cluster associated with self-reported Caucasian donors. In a later analysis, previously published TCR beta repertoires from 600 to 850 donors were re-analyzed and high-resolution HLA genotyping was added so that TCR occurrence patterns could be studied. An earlier analysis of several hundred of the donors used high-throughput TCR beta sequencing to judge whether each TCR beta V gene segment behaved as functional or pseudogenic. Roughly 320 gigabases of sequencing data and approximately 92 million unique TCR sequences made up an early release that covered several hundred HLA-typed donors. A later genetic analysis used genome-wide SNP genotypes for 398 of the 666 donors, treating that subset as a discovery cohort. Every discovery cohort repertoire had been produced on one sequencing platform. Rather than using new phenotypic data, the later analysis identified candidate immune exposures from TCR beta sequences and from how often those sequences occurred across donors. A separate validation cohort of approximately 120 different subjects was used in addition to the approximately 640-subject first cohort. Alongside the repertoire data, information on donor age, sex, ethnicity and CMV serostatus was compiled. The study was designed to test whether signatures of past pathogen exposure could be identified by cataloging public T cell receptors. Using immunosequencing, the study profiled T cell repertoires from 640 or so subjects and related those repertoires to cytomegalovirus serostatus. The number of typed donors differed by locus: about 620-630 for A, B, C, DRB1 and DQB1; approximately 540 for DQA1; 606 for DPA1; and 450 to 480 for DPB1. Among about 360 genotyped donors of the cohort, an average of 235,054 unique TCR beta nucleotide sequences were sequenced per donor, about a sixth of them non-productive. About five DR-DQ haplotypes were handled as single units for association and clustering, since linkage in the cohort was strong.

Inclusive of the bounding cysteine and phenylalanine, the CDR3 is 15 residues long. Only the CDR3 region is kept as DNA, spanning 45 bases read in frame from base 1. Based on the germline V gene, the CDR1 and CDR2 sequences are MNHNS and SASEGT. Deletion took 8 bases off V and 6 bases off J, with a span of 20 bases between the germline ends. Summary of the overall study and its limitations: While some public TCRs were present in many individuals, most TCR sequences turned up only very rarely across donors. Specific HLA alleles were associated with roughly 16,000 TCR beta sequences at a false discovery rate of 0.05 in a later analysis. In vitro tests confirmed that a few of the cytomegalovirus-associated TCR beta chains recognize cytomegalovirus antigens. Several of the top co-occurrence clusters appeared to be linked to parvovirus B19, influenza, CMV and Epstein-Barr virus, according to a later analysis. A further reported finding was that TCR beta sequences accurately predicted the HLA-A and HLA-B alleles for most subjects in the first cohort. Compared with the roughly 700-donor mean, donors in an Asian-associated ancestry cluster had fewer N-insertions in productive TCRs, according to a later genetic analysis. A total of 150 to 200 TCR beta chains were listed by the study as associated with cytomegalovirus. The authors suggested that the approach could potentially be extended to other disease states and immunological phenotypes. In an earlier analysis of roughly 500 of the donors, most TCR beta V segments appeared in productive rearrangements about 87% or about 30% of the time, broadly matching IMGT annotations. A later analysis found that HLA-associated TCR beta chains were more clonally expanded and had lower generation probabilities than equally common non-associated chains. Most CMV-associated TCR beta chains appeared to be HLA-restricted in a later analysis, and the HLA associations seemed to be driven largely by CMV exposure. An association between a missense DCLRE1C variant and V-gene and J-gene trimming of TCR beta chains was found in a later genetic analysis and replicated in an independent cohort. Correlated functional status among segregating V segments might reflect linkage disequilibrium, but an unknown experimental factor could not be ruled out. A later analysis found that TCR association rates varied across HLA loci, with DRB1 alleles showing the most associated TCRs and HLA-C alleles the fewest. For the cohort, immune exposure information was limited to CMV serostatus. This cohort had only TCR beta chains sequenced, and the lack of alpha or paired-chain data limited which features could be detected. The classifier was reported to diagnose cytomegalovirus status with high specificity and sensitivity in both the original and validation cohorts. Sequencing depth was assumed to be roughly uniform across donors in the presence/absence analyses, though that assumption may not hold. Because counts were too low, seventeen rarely observed V segments, including chromosome 9 orphons, were left out of the earlier analysis of about 620 of the donors. Assigning TCR associations to individual alleles was difficult when HLA alleles, especially DR and DQ, strongly co-occurred. A cluster of highly shared sequence variants was judged likely to represent a technical artifact of the sequencing pipeline. Because HLA typing was missing for some donors at each locus, association tests included only the typed subset. Some IMGT-functional V segments, including TRBV6-2 and TRBV6-3, could not be distinguished by the 87-base-pair reads and were therefore excluded.

Remarks on this clone: This clone's antigen is unknown. Base qualities are not provided; no much larger clone lies one nucleotide away.

The library was made by the immunoSEQ multiplex PCR assay. For the multiplex PCR, a mixture combining 60 forward primers for TCR Vbeta segments and 13 reverse primers for TCR Jbeta segments was used. The CDR3 region of rearranged TCR beta genes was amplified from genomic DNA by a multiplex PCR assay. The Illumina HiSeq System was used to sequence the amplified TCR beta libraries as 87-base-pair reads. The original pipeline was this. Across the 500 to 850 repertoires, a later analysis counted 80 million or so unique TCR beta chains, some 11 million of which were shared by at least two donors. To remove PCR and sequencing errors, raw reads were error-corrected and collapsed into unique sequences using a nearest-neighbor algorithm that merged closely related sequences. To assign V, D and J gene segments, CDR3 sequences were aligned to IMGT reference sequences. For a sequence to be retained, a match of at least six nucleotides was required to both a V gene segment and a J gene segment. Rearrangements were classified as productive when the CDR3 lacked stop codons and remained in frame with V and J, and all other rearrangements were classified as non-productive. Following IMGT convention, CDR3 was defined as the stretch from the second conserved V-encoded cysteine to the conserved J-encoded phenylalanine. Sequences without an unambiguous match to a single V gene segment were excluded from the earlier analysis of approximately 600 of the donors. In an earlier analysis of more than 500 of the donors, a V segment was called functional when productive rearrangements were above 56.7%, and segregating when the standard deviation between donors exceeded 5%. A statistical classification framework was developed to diagnose cytomegalovirus status using the catalog of TCR beta chain sequences. A later analysis assigned V and J genes by comparing TCR nucleotide sequences with IMGT/GENE-DB human TR gene sequences. A later analysis assigned CDR3 sequences and most-parsimonious VDJ recombination scenarios with the TCRdist pipeline. A later analysis defined each TCR beta chain by its CDR3 amino acid sequence plus V-gene family, and excluded reads lacking a unique V-gene family. A later analysis removed 592 highly shared, low-generation-probability nucleotide sequences to deal with suspected cross-contamination and a sequencing artifact. In a later analysis, a clonal expansion index for each public chain was calculated from normalized within-repertoire ranks of inferred template counts. In a later analysis, generation probabilities were computed using a VDJ recombination model fitted to out-of-frame rearrangements, and the results were checked against IGoR. Hypergeometric tests were used in a later analysis to score TCR-TCR, TCR-HLA and TCR-CMV co-occurrence, with a repertoire-size bias correction applied to the TCR pairs. A later analysis estimated false discovery rates by permuting HLA or CMV assignments 20 times. In a later analysis, co-occurring TCRs were grouped with DBSCAN, and TCRdist sequence similarity was added when clustering was performed within HLA-allele-positive subsets. Repertoires with fewer than 30,000 or more than 120,000 public chains were left out of co-occurrence clustering, as were about five repertoires with anomalous nucleotide sharing. Sourced from immuneACCESS, this table was stored by TCRdb with only in-frame sequences that have V and J called. A share of the clones is absent; for the studies checked, an unresolved V gene accounts for under half, and the remainder has no known explanation. V, J and clone size are those of that table, while D and trimming were read from the DNA. The sample includes over 130,000 clones, with 80% observed a single time. Around 2.4% of the sample rests with the top ten.

In total, fewer than 750 healthy bone marrow donors made up the cohort. All cohort members were sampled while nominally healthy, although unrecorded immune exposures were likely present. The donor tested CMV seronegative, placing the donor among the 300 to 450 seronegative members of the cohort. A peripheral blood sample was collected from each donor, and TCR beta sequencing was performed on peripheral blood mononuclear cells. The Qiagen DNeasy Blood Extraction Kit was used to extract genomic DNA from the blood cell samples. The sequence was obtained from a man in his forties or fifties in good health and CMV-seronegative. The sample taken for sequencing was PBMCs. Rearrangement joined TRBV6-1 to TRBJ2-1; a tentative D call is TRBD1 (7 bases match). The CDR3 reads CASYKAAGGGNEQFF. The bases read TGTGCCAGCTATAAGGCGGCAGGGGGAGGCAATGAGCAGTTCTTC.